Listed here are 13 T cell receptor beta chains from one sample, sequenced in a study of early T cells in non-severe SARS-CoV-2 infection. TCRdb analysed the 5' RACE reads with MiXCR anew, one entry per CDR3 protein. The table lists under 75,000 distinct CDR3 sequences, under 15% of them singletons. Source material: whole blood. The receptors originated from an adult who was a healthcare worker with PCR-confirmed SARS-CoV-2 infection or an uninfected control (not recorded which).

This clonotype has more than one count but fewer than ten. The V call is TRBV5-1, the J call TRBJ1-2; D call uncertain. The CDR3 contains 15 residues. Per the germline V gene, CDR1 is SGHRS and CDR2 is YFSETQ. V was trimmed by 0 bases and J by 4 bases, leaving 13 bases between them. The CDR3 DNA is TGCGCCAGCAGCTTGGACCAGTCCCCTACCTATGGCTACACCTTC. Its protein is CASSLDQSPTYGYTF. The full variable domain, rest sourced from reference TRBV5-1 and TRBJ1-2, is KAGVTQTPRYLIKTRGQQVTLSCSPISGHRSVSWYQQTPGQGLQFLFEYFSETQRNKGNFPGRFSGRQFSNSRSEMNVSTLELGDSALYLCASSLDQSPTYGYTFGSGTRLTVV.

This clonotype appeared many times. The rearrangement joins TRBV15 to TRBJ2-3, with 9 nucleotides matching TRBD1. Germline CDR1 LNHNV, CDR2 YYDKDF (reference sequence). J gave up 4 bases and V 4 bases, and 9 bases lay outside the gene matches. The CDR3 runs to 16 residues. The CDR3 bases are TGTGCCACCAGCAAGCCGGGACAGGGTTACGCAGATACGCAGTATTTT. Translating gives CATSKPGQGYADTQYF.

The V gene is TRBV6-1, the J gene TRBJ2-1; 10 bases map to TRBD2. CDR1 is MNHNS and CDR2 is SASEGT in the germline V gene. Germline trimming cut 7 bases from V and 8 bases from J; bases unmatched to any gene: 17. The CDR3 is made up of 17 amino acids. In DNA form, the CDR3 reads TGTGCCAGCACCCGAGGGCACAGCGGGAGGGCCTTCGATGAGCAGTTCTTC. It yields the protein CASTRGHSGRAFDEQFF.

Ten or more counts support this clonotype. The rearrangement links TRBV4-3 to TRBJ2-2; 10 bases map to TRBD1. The CDR3 extends over 16 amino acids. Losses at the gene ends were 1 base for V and 5 bases for J; bases not matched to a gene: 4. CDR1 and CDR2 (germline): LGHNA, YSLEER. Here the CDR3 DNA reads TGCGCCAGCAGCCAAGTTTCGGGACAGGGGACCGGGGAGCTGTTTTTT. This codes for CASSQVSGQGTGELFF.

This clonotype was seen at least ten times. This chain connects TRBV15 to TRBJ1-1; D uncertain. V was clipped by 0 bases and J by 2 bases, with 10 bases between them. Germline V CDR1 and CDR2: LNHNV, YYDKDF (reference sequence). The CDR3 has 15 residues. CDR3 bases: TGTGCCACCAGCAGAGATCAGGACCGCAACACTGAAGCTTTCTTT. Translated, it gives CATSRDQDRNTEAFF.

In its sample, this clonotype ranks as large. This chain uses TRBV6-2 or TRBV6-3 with TRBJ2-1, with D perhaps TRBD1 (6 bases). Between the trimmed V and J ends, which lost 7 bases and 0 bases, there was a span of 19 bases. CDR1 MNHEY and CDR2 SVGEGT come from the germline V gene. The CDR3 has 17 residues. The CDR3 spells CASTPAGTLISYNEQFF. The CDR3, as DNA: TGTGCCAGCACACCGGCCGGGACACTTATCTCCTACAATGAGCAGTTCTTC.

The rearrangement joins TRBV6-2 or TRBV6-3 to TRBJ2-7, with D tentatively TRBD2 (5 bases). Trimming removed 7 bases at V and 5 bases at J, with 18 bases between. The CDR3 loop spans 14 amino acids. In germline, CDR1 is MNHEY, CDR2 SVGEGT. CDR3: CASTVEGWVHEQYF. The CDR3 DNA reads as TGTGCCAGCACCGTCGAGGGTTGGGTCCACGAGCAGTACTTC.

The chain links TRBV9 to TRBJ2-1; TRBD2 agrees at 12 bases. Germline assignment: CDR1 SGDLS and CDR2 YYNGEE. The junction had 7 bases not matched to a gene; V was cut back by 4 bases and J by 2 bases. The CDR3 totals 17 residues. CDR3 amino acids: CASSPRLAGETYNEQFF. The DNA for the CDR3 is TGTGCCAGCAGCCCACGACTAGCGGGAGAAACCTACAATGAGCAGTTCTTC. The complete variable domain, with remaining parts taken from reference TRBV9 and TRBJ2-1, reads DSGVTQTPKHLITATGQRVTLRCSPRSGDLSVYWYQQSLDQGLQFLIQYYNGEERAKGNILERFSAQQFPDLHSELNLSSLELGDSALYFCASSPRLAGETYNEQFFGPGTRLTVL.

This chain links TRBV29-1 with TRBJ2-1; D call uncertain. From germline, CDR1 is SQVTM and CDR2 ANQGSEA. V gave up 3 bases and J gave up 15 bases, with 12 bases separating them. This CDR3 is 10 amino acids long. The CDR3 sequence is CSVEARPTFF. DNA of the CDR3: TGCAGCGTTGAGGCCCGGCCCACGTTCTTC.

V and J are TRBV10-3 and TRBJ2-1; 7 bases line up with TRBD1. Germline V gene data show CDR1 as ENHRY and CDR2 as SYGVKD. The ends lost 2 bases at V and 6 bases at J; junction bases unmatched: 4. This CDR3 has 14 amino acids. CDR3 loop: CAISEGTVFNEQFF. CDR3 nucleotide sequence: TGTGCCATCAGTGAGGGGACAGTGTTCAATGAGCAGTTCTTC.

This clonotype was seen a few times. CDR3 sequence reads: CALKREGRDTQYF. CDR3 DNA: TGTGCCCTTAAGCGGGAGGGCCGAGATACGCAGTATTTT. The V and J genes are TRBV10-3 and TRBJ2-3, with TRBD2 matching 10 bases. CDR3 length: 13 residues. The V gene's germline CDR1 is ENHRY and CDR2 SYGVKD. Trimming took 11 bases from V and 5 from J; bases not matched to a gene: 7.

The table lists this clonotype with many counts. The chain couples TRBV5-1 to TRBJ2-1; D remains ambiguous. This CDR3 region has 13 residues. V gave up 4 bases and J gave up 6 bases, with 11 bases separating them. Looked up from germline, CDR1 is SGHRS and CDR2 is YFSETQ. The CDR3 DNA is TGCGCCAGCAGCCCCAGGCCATTCAATGAGCAGTTCTTC. It codes for CASSPRPFNEQFF.

There are many counts of this clonotype. The conserved closing phenylalanine or tryptophan is absent in this CDR3, likely reflecting a read error. The limits of the CDR3 on the DNA are not certain, so only TCRdb's listed CDR3 is given. The chain has TRBV6-6 and TRBJ2-7; TRBD2, the D gene given by the table, was not confirmed from the DNA. The CDR3 has 11 residues if both end residues are counted. Germline lookup yields CDR1 MNHNY and CDR2 SVGAGI (reference sequence). This CDR3 is CASSYQASGVL.